This entry lists 28 T cell receptor beta chains sequenced from one sample in a study of blood T cell repertoires in COVID-19. Sequencing used immunoSEQ multiplex PCR; TCRdb keeps in-frame clones, though not all of them. This sample has about 54,000 clones, with about nine tenths found just once. Sequencing was performed on peripheral blood. These receptors all stem from a man aged 45-65 years with active COVID-19.

The genes are TRBV19 and TRBJ2-7; no firm D call. V gave up 3 bases and J gave up 0 bases, with 6 bases separating them. This CDR3 is built from 13 residues. Germline CDR1 LNHDA, CDR2 SQIVND (reference sequence). CDR3 sequence reads: CASSIGSSYEQYF. The CDR3 DNA reads as TGTGCCAGTAGTATCGGTAGCTCCTACGAGCAGTACTTC.

The chain employs TRBV7-9 and TRBJ2-7; 9 bases are a match to TRBD2. This CDR3 has 15 amino acids. V shed 5 bases and J 3 bases; nucleotides not matched to a gene: 8. Germline CDR1 is SEHNR and CDR2 is FQNEAQ (reference sequence). The CDR3: CASSKGLASLYEQYF. DNA of the CDR3: TGTGCCAGCAGCAAGGGACTAGCTTCCCTCTACGAGCAGTACTTC.

The chain couples TRBV29-1 to TRBJ2-7, with 14 bases fitting TRBD2. Germline V gives CDR1 SQVTM, CDR2 ANQGSEA. CDR3 length equals 15 residues. V gave up 4 bases and J gave up 6 bases; unmatched junction bases: 8. CDR3 sequence: CSVVGRTSGGSEQYF. The CDR3 DNA reads TGCAGCGTTGTAGGTAGGACTAGCGGGGGGTCCGAGCAGTACTTC.

This clone was detected a few times. This chain connects TRBV14 to TRBJ1-2; the D gene is possibly TRBD1 (5 bases). The germline CDR1 and CDR2 sequences are SGHDN and FVKESK. Trimming took 0 bases from V and 4 from J, leaving 15 bases between them. The CDR3 is 16 residues long. The CDR3 nucleotides read TGTGCCAGCAGCCAAGAGAGCAGGGCCCGCGTCTATGGCTACACCTTC. This translates into CASSQESRARVYGYTF.

This rearrangement joins TRBV13 to TRBJ2-5; 8 positions agree with TRBD2. V lost 3 bases and J lost 5; bases outside the gene matches: 11. The germline V gene encodes CDR1 PRHDT and CDR2 FYEKMQ (reference sequence). The CDR3 is made up of 16 amino acids. CDR3 sequence (DNA): TGTGCCAGCAGCTTCCGCCCGGGGGGGCCTAGTGAGACCCAGTACTTC. Amino acid sequence: CASSFRPGGPSETQYF.

The chain couples TRBV19 to TRBJ2-7, with D possibly TRBD1 on 6 matching bases. Trimming pared 5 bases from V and 3 bases from J, leaving 11 bases between. CDR1 and CDR2 from the germline V gene are LNHDA and SQIVND (reference sequence). The CDR3 length is 13 residues. The CDR3 bases are TGTGCCAGTAGTGGCCAGGGGAGCTACGAGCAGTACTTC. This gives the protein CASSGQGSYEQYF.

The chain employs TRBV5-1 and TRBJ2-5, with 15 bases fitting TRBD2. V dropped 3 bases and J dropped 4; count of bases not matched to a gene: 4. Germline-derived CDR1 and CDR2 are SGHRS and YFSETQ. The CDR3 covers 16 residues. The CDR3 nucleotides read TGCGCCAGCAGCTCAGGACTAGCGGGAGGGGGAGAGACCCAGTACTTC. Its protein product is CASSSGLAGGGETQYF.

This chain uses TRBV13 with TRBJ2-1; 10 bases match TRBD2. The CDR3 extends over 16 amino acids. V dropped 5 bases and J dropped 7; count of bases not matched to a gene: 11. Germline-derived CDR1 and CDR2 are PRHDT and FYEKMQ (reference sequence). This CDR3 is CASSLKREGLGNEQFF. The CDR3 DNA sequence: TGTGCCAGCAGCCTCAAGCGGGAGGGCCTCGGTAATGAGCAGTTCTTC.

V is TRBV7-9 and J is TRBJ2-1; a possible D gene is TRBD1 (6 bases). From germline, CDR1 is SEHNR and CDR2 FQNEAQ (reference sequence). The V end was cut by 5 bases, the J end by 3 bases, with 14 bases between. The CDR3 totals 15 residues. In DNA form, the CDR3 reads TGTGCCAGCAGCCCCAGGGGTTCTCTCTACAATGAGCAGTTCTTC. It yields the protein CASSPRGSLYNEQFF.

The CDR3 DNA sequence: TGTGCCAGCAGCTTAGGTGCAGGGAGGCTCTATGGCTACACCTTC. As protein: CASSLGAGRLYGYTF. The V call is TRBV7-9, the J call TRBJ1-2, with D perhaps TRBD1 (5 bases). Germline assignment: CDR1 SEHNR and CDR2 FQNEAQ (reference sequence). The V end lost 1 base, the J end lost 4 bases, and 13 bases lay between the germline ends. The CDR3 length is 15 residues.

This chain joins TRBV7-9 and TRBJ2-1; perhaps TRBD2 as D (6 bases). The CDR3 consists of 15 residues. The V end was cut by 5 bases, the J end by 4 bases, with 15 bases between. Germline V gene sequence: CDR1 SEHNR, CDR2 FQNEAQ (reference sequence). CDR3 loop: CASSLSMEGYNEQFF. In DNA, the CDR3 is TGTGCCAGCAGCCTCTCTATGGAGGGATACAATGAGCAGTTCTTC. The entire variable domain, with the rest obtained from reference TRBV7-9 and TRBJ2-1, is as follows: DTGVSQNPRHKITKRGQNVTFRCDPISEHNRLYWYRQTLGQGPEFLTYFQNEAQLEKSRLLSDRFSAERPKGSFSTLEIQRTEQGDSAMYLCASSLSMEGYNEQFFGPGTRLTVL.

This clone is a singleton in its sample. This chain connects TRBV7-2 to TRBJ2-7, with TRBD2 matching 9 bases. Germline V gene lookup returns CDR1 SGHTA and CDR2 FQGNSA. This CDR3 spans 15 amino acids. J gave up 2 bases and V 3 bases, and 5 bases lay outside the gene matches. CDR3 in amino acids: CASSFSGGSTYEQYF. CDR3 nucleotides: TGTGCCAGCAGCTTTAGCGGGGGCTCTACCTACGAGCAGTACTTC.

The V and J genes are TRBV18 and TRBJ2-1; 8 nucleotides line up with TRBD2. J was trimmed by 5 bases and V by 3 bases; bases with no gene match: 9. Per germline, CDR1 KGHSH and CDR2 LQKENI. The CDR3 runs 16 residues. The CDR3 spells CASSPLGSGGNNEQFF. The CDR3 DNA reads TGTGCCAGCTCACCCTTGGGCAGCGGGGGAAACAATGAGCAGTTCTTC. Using reference TRBV18 and TRBJ2-1 for the parts outside the CDR3, the full variable domain is NAGVMQNPRHLVRRRGQEARLRCSPMKGHSHVYWYRQLPEEGLKFMVYLQKENIIDESGMPKERFSAEFPKEGPSILRIQQVVRGDSAAYFCASSPLGSGGNNEQFFGPGTRLTVL.

This chain links TRBV9 with TRBJ1-6, with D maybe TRBD1 (5 bases). CDR1 and CDR2 (germline): SGDLS, YYNGEE. CDR3 length: 14 residues. The V gene lost 1 base and the J gene lost 9 bases, with 11 bases spanning the gap. DNA for the CDR3: TGTGCCAGCAGCGTACGCAGGGTTGGTTCACCCCTCCACTTT. Residues: CASSVRRVGSPLHF.

The chain joins TRBV9 to TRBJ2-3, with 11 bases matching TRBD2. CDR1 is SGDLS and CDR2 is YYNGEE in the germline V gene. Trimming cost V 5 bases and J 3 bases; bases outside gene matches: 5. This CDR3 spans 15 amino acids. The CDR3 DNA reads as TGTGCCAGCAGGGGCGGGACTAGCGGAACAGATACGCAGTATTTT. Its translation: CASRGGTSGTDTQYF.

This chain uses TRBV6-2 or TRBV6-3 with TRBJ2-2; D unclear. Trimming took 3 bases from V and 6 from J, leaving 5 bases between them. This CDR3 has 12 residues. Germline V gene lookup returns CDR1 MNHEY and CDR2 SVGEGT. The CDR3 region has the DNA TGTGCCAGCAGTTATCTCGCCGGGGAGCTGTTTTTT. It encodes CASSYLAGELFF.

In this sample, this clone turned up a few times. The V gene is TRBV5-1, the J gene TRBJ2-7; D remains unclear. This CDR3 contains 14 residues. Germline V gene lookup returns CDR1 SGHRS and CDR2 YFSETQ. V lost 4 bases and J 0 bases, leaving 11 bases between the germline ends. In DNA, the CDR3 is TGCGCCAGCAGCCCTGTCACGAGCTCCTACGAGCAGTACTTC. This sequence encodes CASSPVTSSYEQYF.

This chain links TRBV5-1 with TRBJ1-1, with 8 bases fitting TRBD1. Losses at the gene ends were 4 bases for V and 3 bases for J; bases not matched to a gene: 5. Germline V gene lookup returns CDR1 SGHRS and CDR2 YFSETQ. This CDR3 has 14 amino acids. CDR3 DNA: TGCGCCAGCAGCGCAGACAGGGGTGACACTGAAGCTTTCTTT. This codes for CASSADRGDTEAFF.

The CDR3 is CAQREGPSNQPQHF. In nucleotides, the CDR3 is TGTGCCCAACGGGAGGGGCCAAGCAATCAGCCCCAGCATTTT. The chain uses TRBV7-9 and TRBJ1-5; tentative D call: TRBD1 (5 bases). From germline, CDR1 is SEHNR and CDR2 FQNEAQ (reference sequence). V lost 11 bases to trimming and J lost 1 base, with 15 bases between them. This CDR3 region has 14 residues.

This clone was detected only once. V and J are TRBV2 and TRBJ2-3; 12 bases are shared with TRBD2. The CDR3 consists of 15 residues. J gave up 5 bases and V 4 bases, and 4 bases lay outside the gene matches. The germline CDR1 and CDR2 sequences are SNHLY and FYNNEI. The CDR3 sequence: CASSGLAGVGDTQYF. In DNA, the CDR3 is TGTGCCAGCAGTGGACTAGCGGGAGTCGGAGATACGCAGTATTTT.

The chain couples TRBV5-1 to TRBJ1-1; 8 bases map to TRBD1. The V gene end was trimmed by 3 bases and the J gene end by 1 base; junction bases not matched to a gene: 5. Germline-derived CDR1 and CDR2 are SGHRS and YFSETQ. This CDR3 has 15 amino acids. The CDR3 DNA sequence: TGCGCCAGCAGCTCCTCGGGACAGGAGAACACTGAAGCTTTCTTT. Translated: CASSSSGQENTEAFF.

The CDR3 protein is CATSDLPGTSGRLYNEQFF. CDR3 nucleotides: TGTGCCACCAGTGATTTGCCGGGGACTAGCGGGAGATTATACAATGAGCAGTTCTTC. The chain recombines TRBV24-1 with TRBJ2-1; 14 bases agree with TRBD2. Germline CDR1 and CDR2: KGHDR and SFDVKD. Unmatched junction bases numbered 7, after V lost 0 bases and J lost 4 bases. The CDR3 spans 19 residues.

The CDR3: CASSPPGTAPGEEFF. The CDR3 coding sequence is TGTGCCAGCTCACCTCCTGGGACAGCCCCAGGGGAGGAGTTCTTC. The genes are TRBV18 and TRBJ2-1; tentatively, D is TRBD1 (7 bases). With 3 bases removed from V and 14 bases from J, the gap between germline ends came to 23 bases. There are 15 residues in the CDR3. Germline V gene data show CDR1 as KGHSH and CDR2 as LQKENI.

This clone was observed a few times. V and J are TRBV19 and TRBJ2-1, with TRBD2 matching 8 bases. Germline CDR1 is LNHDA and CDR2 is SQIVND (reference sequence). CDR3 size: 16 residues. V trimming: 3 bases; J trimming: 0 bases; junction bases outside the gene matches: 4. Here the CDR3 DNA reads TGTGCCAGTAGTATGCAGAGCGGGAGCTCCTACAATGAGCAGTTCTTC. It codes for CASSMQSGSSYNEQFF.

V gene TRBV5-1 combines with J gene TRBJ1-1; maybe TRBD1 (6 bases). V lost 1 base and J 4 bases, leaving 8 bases between the germline ends. The CDR3 has 13 residues. Per germline, CDR1 SGHRS and CDR2 YFSETQ. The CDR3 DNA reads as TGCGCCAGCAGCTTGATGGACAGCACTGAAGCTTTCTTT. Protein sequence: CASSLMDSTEAFF.

The chain is built from TRBV28 and TRBJ2-7, with 7 positions matching TRBD2. Trimming cost V 3 bases and J 6 bases; bases outside gene matches: 11. This CDR3 comprises 15 residues. Per germline, CDR1 MDHEN and CDR2 SYDVKM. The CDR3 reads CASSLGTAQRGEQYF. The CDR3 nucleotides are TGTGCCAGCAGTTTGGGGACTGCCCAGCGGGGCGAGCAGTACTTC.

The gene calls are TRBV6-2 or TRBV6-3 and TRBJ2-5; D possibly corresponds to TRBD1 (6 bases). V lost 4 bases and J lost 5, with 17 bases in between. The CDR3 consists of 15 residues. Germline lookup yields CDR1 MNHEY and CDR2 SVGEGT. The CDR3 spells CASSLQGLGAETQYF. The CDR3 DNA sequence: TGTGCCAGCAGTTTACAGGGATTGGGCGCGGAGACCCAGTACTTC.

This sequence joins TRBV19 and TRBJ2-7; D is perhaps TRBD2 (5 bases). The CDR3 totals 13 residues. V lost 2 bases and J 5 bases, leaving 10 bases between the germline ends. The germline V gene has CDR1 LNHDA and CDR2 SQIVND (reference sequence). In DNA form, the CDR3 reads TGTGCCAGTAGTATAACTAGTGGGGACGAGCAGTACTTC. Translated: CASSITSGDEQYF.